Included here is one T cell receptor beta chain sequence, with context. Its binding antigen is unknown. Qualities for individual bases were not recorded, and no much larger clone is one base off. TCRbeta CDR3 regions were amplified from genomic DNA using the immunoSEQ Assay, a bias-controlled multiplex PCR. Per the source publication's procedure: Nucleated cell counts per sample were estimated from amplification of reference gene primers within the assay. To quantify the absolute abundance of each unique TCRbeta CDR3 rearrangement, sequence reads were collapsed and filtered. For each sample, productive Simpson clonality was calculated as the square root of Simpson's diversity index across productive rearrangements. Here the immuneACCESS table is served through TCRdb, limited to in-frame sequences with V and J called. Missing clones are a known gap in these copies; in checked studies unresolved V genes cover under half, and the rest lacks a known reason. The DNA was the basis for D and trimming; V, J and clone size are from that table. Here the sample has fewer than 150,000 clones; around four fifths occur a single time. The ten top clones hold about 4.3% of the sample.

This sample is drawn from a study of blood T cell repertoires in COVID-19 (dated by TCRdb to about 2020). Regarding the research as a whole: Samples from collaborators originated in the United States, Italy and Spain and spanned both the acute and convalescent phases of COVID-19. Where available, HLA class I and class II types were taken from metadata supplied by the sample provider and were not determined by assay-based typing. A de-identified subject ID, COVID-19 status, age in years and sex were almost always included in the sample metadata. Deeply sampled blood TCRbeta repertoires from subjects exposed to, actively infected with, or recovered from COVID-19 were included in the dataset. A freely available public database, intended as a resource for researchers studying the immune response to SARS-CoV-2, is where the repertoires were released. Samples were obtained from the ongoing ImmuneRACE study (first 160 participants) and from approximately 1,200 subjects provided by 6 global collaborators. The material from the prospective study consisted of cDNA or gDNA derived from T cells, B-cell-depleted T cells, or PBMCs. On the study overall, not on this receptor specifically: Clinical and demographic metadata were provided uncurated, with the amount varying by source and participant.

Each collaborating institution followed its own protocols to collect whole blood in K2EDTA tubes. For TCRbeta analysis, collaborators shipped samples as frozen whole blood, isolated PBMCs, or DNA extracted from either of those sample types. The germline V gene specifies SQVTM as CDR1 and ANQGSEA as CDR2. The CDR3 runs 12 residues from the cysteine to the phenylalanine. The only DNA kept is the CDR3, 36 bases in frame from the first base. Trimming takes 6 bases off V and 3 bases off J; junction bases not matched to a gene: 1. This receptor chain uses TRBV29-1 and TRBJ2-5; TRBD1 lines up with 10 middle nucleotides. The sequence was collected from a woman of 80 years or more with acute or convalescent COVID-19. Sequenced input: peripheral blood. The bases are TGCAGCGTCGGGACAGGGGAAGAGACCCAGTACTTC. Translated, it gives CSVGTGEETQYF.